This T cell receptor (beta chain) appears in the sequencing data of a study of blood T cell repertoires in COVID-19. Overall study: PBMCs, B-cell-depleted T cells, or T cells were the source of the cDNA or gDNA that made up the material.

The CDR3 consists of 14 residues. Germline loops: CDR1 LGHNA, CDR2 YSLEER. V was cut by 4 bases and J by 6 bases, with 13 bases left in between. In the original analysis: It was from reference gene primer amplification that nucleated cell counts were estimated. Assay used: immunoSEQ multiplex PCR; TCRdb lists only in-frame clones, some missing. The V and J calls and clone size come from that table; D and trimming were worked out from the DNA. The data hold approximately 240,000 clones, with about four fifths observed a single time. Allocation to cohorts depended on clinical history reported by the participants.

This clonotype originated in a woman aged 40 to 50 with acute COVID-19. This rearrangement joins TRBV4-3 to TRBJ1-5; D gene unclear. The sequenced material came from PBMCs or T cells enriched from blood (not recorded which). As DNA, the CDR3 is TGCGCCAGCAGCCCCTGGGAGGGAAGTCAGCCCCAGCATTTT. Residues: CASSPWEGSQPQHF.